This is a list of T cell receptor beta chains from one sample in a study of blood T cell repertoires in COVID-19. The assay was immunoSEQ multiplex PCR, and TCRdb's table has in-frame clones only and misses some. The table shows about 120,000 clones, with just under 80% occurring only once. Sequenced: peripheral blood. The receptors were gathered from a man aged 55-75 years with active or convalescent COVID-19. CDR3s include the opening cysteine and the closing phenylalanine or tryptophan. A D gene is named only where the DNA matches it firmly. Clone size is given for some rows only: seen once, a few or many times, or a class if the clone is expanded.

J gene | clone size | D gene | V gene | CDR3 DNA | CDR3 protein
TRBJ2-1 | - | TRBD2 | TRBV7-3 | TGTGCCAGCAGCTTACTAGCGGGAGACAATGAGCAGTTCTTC | CASSLLAGDNEQFF
TRBJ2-7 | - | TRBD1 | TRBV5-6 | TGTGCCAGCAGCTCGACAGGGCTGAGCTTGGGGGAGCAGTACTTC | CASSSTGLSLGEQYF
TRBJ2-1 | - | - | TRBV15 | TGTGCCACCAGTAAGGCCGGGATCGAGCAGTTCTTC | CATSKAGIEQFF
TRBJ1-2 | - | TRBD1 | TRBV5-1 | TGCGCCAGCAGCCTCAGGGGGACATATGGCTACACCTTC | CASSLRGTYGYTF
TRBJ2-5 | - | TRBD2 | TRBV7-2 | TGTGCCAGCAGCTTTAGTCTAGCGGGAGTTGAGGAGACCCAGTACTTC | CASSFSLAGVEETQYF
TRBJ2-5 | once | TRBD1 | TRBV24-1 | TGTGCCACCAGTGATCCGGGACAGTCTCGAGAGACCCAGTACTTC | CATSDPGQSRETQYF
TRBJ2-1 | - | TRBD1 | TRBV11-2 | TGTGCCAGCAGCTTTACAGGGGGGACCAACAATGAGCAGTTCTTC | CASSFTGGTNNEQFF
TRBJ2-7 | - | - | TRBV9 | TGTGCCAGCAGCGTAGGCCAGCGAGGCGAGCAGTACTTC | CASSVGQRGEQYF
TRBJ2-7 | - | - | TRBV7-2 | TGTGCCAGCAGCTTAGACGGCGGGGCCAGCTCCTACGAGCAGTACTTC | CASSLDGGASSYEQYF
TRBJ2-7 | - | - | TRBV6-6 | TGTGCCAGCAGTTACCCTGATTCAGCCTACGAGCAGTACTTC | CASSYPDSAYEQYF
TRBJ1-1 | - | - | TRBV7-2 | TGTGCCAGCAGCCCCTGGGGGGGGAACACTGAAGCTTTCTTT | CASSPWGGNTEAFF
TRBJ2-7 | - | TRBD2 | TRBV4-1 | TGCGCCAGCAGCCAAGATTCTTCACTAGCGGGAGCCAAATCCTACGAGCAGTACTTC | CASSQDSSLAGAKSYEQYF
TRBJ2-1 | - | TRBD1 | TRBV27 | TGTGCCAGCAGTTTATTCGGGACAGGGGCCAATGAGCAGTTCTTC | CASSLFGTGANEQFF
TRBJ2-1 | once | TRBD1 | TRBV5-1 | TGCGCCAGCAGCGAGGGGGCGTCGATTTACAATGAGCAGTTCTTC | CASSEGASIYNEQFF
TRBJ2-3 | once | TRBD1 | TRBV7-9 | TGTGCCAGCAGCTTGGGGACAGGGAGCACAGATACGCAGTATTTT | CASSLGTGSTDTQYF
TRBJ1-1 | - | TRBD1 | TRBV15 | TGTGCCACCAGTCGGCAGGGGGCGAACACTGAAGCTTTCTTT | CATSRQGANTEAFF
TRBJ1-1 | - | - | TRBV6-5 | TGTGCCAGCAGTTTCTTAGATCCGAACACTGAAGCTTTCTTT | CASSFLDPNTEAFF
TRBJ2-7 | - | TRBD2 | TRBV7-2 | TGTGCCAGCAGCTTGAAGGGACTAGCGGGAGGGATGGGCTACGAGCAGTACTTC | CASSLKGLAGGMGYEQYF
TRBJ2-2 | few | TRBD2 | TRBV18 | TGTGCCAGCTCACCACTGGGTAGCGGGACCACCGGGGAGCTGTTTTTT | CASSPLGSGTTGELFF
TRBJ2-6 | - | - | TRBV7-3 | TGTGCCAGCAGCTCAGGCTCTGGGGCCAACGTCCTGACTTTC | CASSSGSGANVLTF
TRBJ2-7 | - | - | TRBV2 | TGTGCCAGCAGTGAACAGGGATTACACGAGCAGTACTTC | CASSEQGLHEQYF
TRBJ2-1 | - | TRBD2 | TRBV15 | TGTGCCACCAGCAGAGAAAGGACAGGGAAGGCTAGCGGGAGTAATGAGCAGTTCTTC | CATSRERTGKASGSNEQFF
TRBJ2-7 | - | TRBD2 | TRBV6-4 | TGTGCCAGCAGGACTAGCGGGAGTCTGTTCGACGAGCAGTACTTC | CASRTSGSLFDEQYF
TRBJ2-3 | - | - | TRBV11-3 | TGTGCCAGCAGCTTCGGGGATACGCAGTATTTT | CASSFGDTQYF
TRBJ2-3 | - | - | TRBV28 | TGTGCCAGCAGCCGTACGGGCACAGATACGCAGTATTTT | CASSRTGTDTQYF
TRBJ2-7 | - | - | TRBV27 | TGTGCCAGCAGAGTAGAGGACAGCTACGAGCAGTACTTC | CASRVEDSYEQYF
TRBJ2-5 | - | TRBD2 | TRBV28 | TGTGCCAGCAGTGGTAGCGGGAGGGGCGGGGCGGAGACCCAGTACTTC | CASSGSGRGGAETQYF
TRBJ1-1 | few | TRBD1 | TRBV28 | TGTGCCAGCAGTTCCTCCGGCAGGGGGCGGATCTTAAACACTGAAGCTTTCTTT | CASSSSGRGRILNTEAFF
TRBJ2-1 | - | TRBD2 | TRBV7-9 | TGTGCCAGCAGTCCAAAGCGGCGCCTAGCGGGCGCCTCGAGCGAGCAGTTCTTC | CASSPKRRLAGASSEQFF